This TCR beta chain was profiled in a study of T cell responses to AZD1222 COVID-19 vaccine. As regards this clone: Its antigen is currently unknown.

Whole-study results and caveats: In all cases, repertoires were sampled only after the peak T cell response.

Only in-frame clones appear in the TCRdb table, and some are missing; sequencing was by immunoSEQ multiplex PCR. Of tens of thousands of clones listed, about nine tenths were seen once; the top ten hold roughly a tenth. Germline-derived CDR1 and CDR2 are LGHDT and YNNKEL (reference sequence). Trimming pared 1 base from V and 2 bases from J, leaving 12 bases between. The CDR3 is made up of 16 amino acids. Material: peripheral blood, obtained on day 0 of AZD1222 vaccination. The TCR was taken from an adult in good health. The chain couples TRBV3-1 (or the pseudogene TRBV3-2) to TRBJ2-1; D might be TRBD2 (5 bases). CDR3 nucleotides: TGTGCCAGCAGCCAAGTCGCTAGCCCTACCTACAATGAGCAGTTCTTC. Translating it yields CASSQVASPTYNEQFF.